This T cell receptor (beta chain) comes out of a study of T cell repertoires in cytomegalovirus infection. In the study overall: The authors used CMV epitopes that were HLA-C-restricted (recently identified) and HLA-B-restricted (well studied). Both CMV infection and a matching HLA type were indicated by public TCR beta signatures. Overall study findings and caveats: Clonotype analysis showed dominance of the ex vivo response by HLA-C-restricted CMV-specific TCR beta clonotypes. Pooled public TCR beta family frequency picked out CMV carriers with the relevant HLA.

This clonotype was seen more than once but under ten times. Its antigen is not identified. In TCRdb, the reads were re-called with MiXCR into one record per CDR3 protein. Of 300,000 to 400,000 distinct CDR3 sequences detected, 25% to 30% appear once; the ten largest clones hold 20%. The sequences come from cultured PBMCs, collected from culture after CMV antigen stimulation. This clonotype was obtained from a human donor in good health (CMV status not recorded). Some clones in this sample may be carry-over from other donors' samples.

The CDR3 DNA reads TGTGCCAGCAGCTTTGGGACCTTAGCGGCCGGGGAGCTGTTTTTT. This codes for CASSFGTLAAGELFF. This chain links TRBV5-5 with TRBJ2-2, with D possibly TRBD2 on 6 matching bases. The CDR3 consists of 15 residues. The germline V and J ends were trimmed by 2 bases and 6 bases, with 14 bases remaining between them. Germline CDR1 reads SGHKS; CDR2 reads YYEKEE (reference sequence). The full variable domain, in which reference TRBV5-5 and TRBJ2-2 provide the parts outside the CDR3, is DAGVTQSPTHLIKTRGQQVTLRCSPISGHKSVSWYQQVLGQGPQFIFQYYEKEERGRGNFPDRFSARQFPNYSSELNVNALLLGDSALYLCASSFGTLAAGELFFGEGSRLTVL.